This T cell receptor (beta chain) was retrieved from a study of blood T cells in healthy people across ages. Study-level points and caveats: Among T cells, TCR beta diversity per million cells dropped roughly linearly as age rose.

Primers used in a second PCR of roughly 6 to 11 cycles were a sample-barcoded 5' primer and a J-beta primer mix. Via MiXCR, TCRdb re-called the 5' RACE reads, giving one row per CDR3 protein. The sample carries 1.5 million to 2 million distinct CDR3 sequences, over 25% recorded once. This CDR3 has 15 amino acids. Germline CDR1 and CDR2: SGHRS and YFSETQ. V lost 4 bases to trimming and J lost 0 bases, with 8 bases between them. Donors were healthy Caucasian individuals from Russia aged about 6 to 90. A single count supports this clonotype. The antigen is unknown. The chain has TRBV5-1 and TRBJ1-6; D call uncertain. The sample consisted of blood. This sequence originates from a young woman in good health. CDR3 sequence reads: CASSLELSYNSPLHF. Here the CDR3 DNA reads TGCGCCAGCAGCCTGGAGCTCTCCTATAATTCACCCCTCCACTTT.